This T cell receptor beta chain was found in a study of blood T cell repertoires in COVID-19. The table came from immunoSEQ multiplex PCR; TCRdb's copy has only in-frame clones and leaves some out. The repertoire consists of just over 250,000 clones, with 80% to 90% occurring once and the leading ten covering about 9.4%. There are 13 residues in the CDR3. V lost 6 bases and J 5 bases, leaving 13 bases between the germline ends. CDR1 is LNHNV, CDR2 YYDKDF, per germline (reference sequence). This receptor was identified in a woman in her seventies with COVID-19, enrolled during active disease. Sequenced: peripheral blood. The J gene is TRBJ1-1, the V gene TRBV15; no definite D call. CDR3 DNA: TGTGCCACCAGAGCAGAGGGAAAGACTGAAGCTTTCTTT. Amino acids: CATRAEGKTEAFF.